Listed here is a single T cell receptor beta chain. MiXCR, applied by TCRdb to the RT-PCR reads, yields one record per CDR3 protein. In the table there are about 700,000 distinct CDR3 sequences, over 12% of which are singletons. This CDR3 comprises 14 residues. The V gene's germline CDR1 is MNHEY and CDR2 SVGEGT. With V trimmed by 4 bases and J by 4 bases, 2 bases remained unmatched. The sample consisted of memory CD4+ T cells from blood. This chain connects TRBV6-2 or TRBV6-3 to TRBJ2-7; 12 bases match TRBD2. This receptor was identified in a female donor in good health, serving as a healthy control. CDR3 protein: CASSWGLAGYEQYF. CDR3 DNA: TGTGCCAGCAGTTGGGGACTAGCGGGTTACGAGCAGTACTTC.